Below are 13 T cell receptor beta chains sequenced from a single sample in a study of regulatory T cells in long-lasting Graves disease. The sample's time point: persistent/refractory GD, antithyroid drugs over 5 years with positive TRAb. PBMCs provided the RNA from which the TCR library was made. Combining iRepertoire HTBI primers with Arm-PCR of CDR3 regions, the authors built TCR beta libraries. TCRdb reprocessed the multiplex PCR reads with MiXCR, giving one entry per CDR3 protein. The table records roughly 450,000 distinct CDR3 sequences, 20% to 25% of them present only once. The sequenced sample was peripheral blood mononuclear cells (PBMCs), obtained when the disease was refractory, from a patient treated with antithyroid drugs. Receptors were obtained from a female donor with Graves disease.

This clonotype was observed a handful of times. The chain combines TRBV6-1 with TRBJ2-2, with D possibly being TRBD2 (5 bases). Per germline, CDR1 MNHNS and CDR2 SASEGT. The CDR3 runs 14 residues. With 0 bases removed from V and 6 bases from J, the gap between germline ends came to 8 bases. The CDR3 DNA follows: TGTGCCAGCAGTGAAGCGTCTAGCCCCGGGGAGCTGTTTTTT. Amino acids: CASSEASSPGELFF.

This clonotype was seen ten or more times. The CDR3 sequence: CSGETANIQYF. DNA of the CDR3: TGCAGCGGGGAGACCGCAAACATTCAGTACTTC. The chain couples TRBV29-1 to TRBJ2-4; D might be TRBD2 (5 bases). Trimming pared 7 bases from V and 6 bases from J, leaving 10 bases between. Germline CDR1 and CDR2: SQVTM and ANQGSEA. The CDR3 contains 11 residues. The full variable domain, rest sourced from reference TRBV29-1 and TRBJ2-4, is SAVISQKPSRDICQRGTSLTIQCQVDSQVTMMFWYRQQPGQSLTLIATANQGSEATYESGFVIDKFPISRPNLTFSTLTVSNMSPEDSSIYLCSGETANIQYFGAGTRLSVL.

The J gene is TRBJ1-5, the V gene TRBV5-1, with a possible D match to TRBD1 (6 bases). There are 15 residues in the CDR3. CDR1 and CDR2 (germline): SGHRS, YFSETQ. V was cut by 0 bases and J by 10 bases, with 17 bases left in between. CDR3 nucleotide sequence: TGCGCCAGCAGCTTGGATGGACAGTCCAATTATCCCCAGCATTTT. The encoded protein is CASSLDGQSNYPQHF. The entire variable domain, with the rest obtained from reference TRBV5-1 and TRBJ1-5, is as follows: KAGVTQTPRYLIKTRGQQVTLSCSPISGHRSVSWYQQTPGQGLQFLFEYFSETQRNKGNFPGRFSGRQFSNSRSEMNVSTLELGDSALYLCASSLDGQSNYPQHFGDGTRLSIL.

This clonotype was counted many times. The chain combines TRBV28 with TRBJ1-2, with D hard to call. V lost 1 base, J lost 7 bases, and 13 bases lay in between. This CDR3 is 14 amino acids long. The germline gives CDR1 MDHEN, CDR2 SYDVKM. The CDR3 loop is CASSLSPTFRGYTF. The CDR3 bases are TGTGCCAGCAGTTTATCTCCGACCTTTCGTGGCTACACCTTC.

There are a few counts of this clonotype. The J gene is TRBJ2-3, the V gene TRBV12-3 or TRBV12-4, with D perhaps matching TRBD2 (6 bases). CDR3 length: 15 amino acids. V lost 7 bases, J lost 3 bases, and 17 bases lay in between. CDR3 sequence reads: CASTRAGPETDTQYF. The CDR3, as DNA: TGTGCCAGCACCCGCGCGGGACCAGAAACAGATACGCAGTATTTT.

Note on this clonotype: Given the absence of the conserved phenylalanine or tryptophan at the CDR3 end, a read error is likely. This chain links TRBV5-1 with TRBJ1-3; 10 bases align to TRBD1. Trimming took 0 bases from V and 0 from J; bases not matched to a gene: 3. The CDR3 covers 17 residues. The V gene's germline CDR1 is SGHRS and CDR2 YFSETQ. CDR3 amino acids: CASSLDGTGDSGNTIYS. DNA of the CDR3: TGCGCCAGCAGCTTGGATGGGACAGGGGACTCTGGAAACACCATATATTCT.

The chain links TRBV6-2 or TRBV6-3 to TRBJ2-3; 8 positions agree with TRBD1. Per the germline V gene, CDR1 is MNHEY and CDR2 is SVGEGT. V gave up 2 bases and J gave up 5 bases; unmatched junction bases: 9. The CDR3 runs 16 residues. The CDR3 is CASSYMRQGAKDTQYF. CDR3 bases: TGTGCCAGCAGTTACATGAGGCAGGGGGCAAAAGATACGCAGTATTTT.

This clonotype was seen a few times. At one of its ends the junction is not consistent with the germline gene, which may arise from a read error. The V and J genes are TRBV7-7 and TRBJ2-2; D might be TRBD1 (6 bases). CDR3 size: 15 residues. CDR1 and CDR2 from the germline V gene are SSHAT and FNYEAQ (reference sequence). CDR3 region: CASSSPGQNTGELFF. The CDR3 bases are TGTGCTAGCAGCTCCCCGGGACAGAACACCGGGGAGCTGTTTTTT. Full variable domain (remainder filled in from reference TRBV7-7 and TRBJ2-2): GAGVSQSPRYKVTKRGQDVTLRCDPISSHATLYWYQQALGQGPEFLTYFNYEAQPDKSGLPSDRFSAERPEGSISTLTIQRTEQRDSAMYRCASSSPGQNTGELFFGEGSRLTVL.

This clonotype was counted at least ten times. The chain is built from TRBV18 and TRBJ1-4; no definite D call. Germline V gene data show CDR1 as KGHSH and CDR2 as LQKENI. V was pared by 3 bases and J by 0 bases, with 8 bases between. This CDR3 comprises 15 residues. The CDR3 DNA reads TGTGCCAGCTCACCCCCTTCCGCAACTAATGAAAAACTGTTTTTT. This encodes CASSPPSATNEKLFF.

This clonotype was seen a handful of times. V is TRBV7-7 and J is TRBJ2-2; a possible D gene is TRBD2 (5 bases). The germline V gene has CDR1 SSHAT and CDR2 FNYEAQ (reference sequence). V lost 1 base to trimming and J lost 6 bases, with 9 bases between them. The CDR3 consists of 14 residues. The CDR3 DNA sequence: TGTGCCAGCAGCTTAGGGGTGGAGGCCGGGGAGCTGTTTTTT. The encoded protein is CASSLGVEAGELFF.

This clonotype was found a few times. The chain is built from TRBV9 and TRBJ1-1; D ambiguous. The CDR3 consists of 12 residues. Looked up from germline, CDR1 is SGDLS and CDR2 is YYNGEE. Trimming removed 0 bases from V and 6 bases from J, with 6 bases in between. The CDR3 sequence is CASSVEEAEAFF. In DNA form, the CDR3 reads TGTGCCAGCAGCGTAGAGGAGGCTGAAGCTTTCTTT.

In its sample, this clonotype was seen many times. The rearrangement joins TRBV28 to TRBJ1-2, with D perhaps matching TRBD1 (5 bases). V was trimmed by 8 bases and J by 1 base, leaving 11 bases between them. The germline V gene encodes CDR1 MDHEN and CDR2 SYDVKM. The CDR3 spans 13 residues. The CDR3 region has the DNA TGTGCCAGCCGGGACTCCCGTAACTATGGCTACACCTTC. Translating it yields CASRDSRNYGYTF.

Regarding this clonotype: A read error is possible here, since a much larger clone lies one base away. The chain links TRBV2 to TRBJ2-7; D not resolved. Per germline, CDR1 SNHLY and CDR2 FYNNEI. The CDR3 consists of 15 residues. Trimming removed 2 bases from V and 2 bases from J, with 13 bases in between. Here the CDR3 DNA reads TGTGCCAGCAGTGAAAGCCTGACTGTCCCCTACGAGCAGTACTTC. Translating it yields CASSESLTVPYEQYF.